The 32 T cell receptor beta chains reported below all come from one sample, sequenced in a study of T-cell memory formation after mild COVID-19. A single record per CDR3 protein comes from TCRdb applying MiXCR to the 5' RACE reads. This sample has roughly 180,000 distinct CDR3 sequences, with roughly 10% found just once. Material: PBMCs or a T cell subset sorted from them (not recorded which). These receptors all stem from a man between 18 and 29 years old who had mild COVID-19 (a few samples of this study predate the infection). Cell type and time point are not known.

This clonotype appeared a few times. This rearrangement joins TRBV20-1 to TRBJ2-3; D is unclear. The CDR3 is made up of 12 amino acids. Per the germline V gene, CDR1 is DFQATT and CDR2 is SNEGSKA (reference sequence). V lost 2 bases, J lost 3 bases, and 6 bases lay in between. CDR3 DNA sequence: TGCAGTGCTAGACCGAATACAGATACGCAGTATTTT. Translation gives CSARPNTDTQYF.

A few counts support this clonotype. V usage is TRBV20-1 and J usage is TRBJ2-7; no definite D call. With 7 bases removed from V and 0 bases from J, the gap between germline ends came to 13 bases. The CDR3 is 13 residues long. Germline CDR1 reads DFQATT; CDR2 reads SNEGSKA (reference sequence). The CDR3 reads CSGREASSYEQYV. The DNA of the CDR3 is TGCAGTGGGAGAGAAGCGAGCTCCTACGAGCAGTACGTC.

This CDR3 is CATGRGNTEAFF. The CDR3 DNA sequence: TGTGCCACGGGACGGGGGAACACTGAAGCTTTCTTT. V gene TRBV2 combines with J gene TRBJ1-1; TRBD1 might be the D (5 bases). CDR1 and CDR2 (germline): SNHLY, FYNNEI. Trimming pared 10 bases from V and 1 base from J, leaving 10 bases between. This CDR3 has 12 residues.

The chain joins TRBV18 to TRBJ1-1; 8 nucleotides line up with TRBD1. CDR1 and CDR2 from the germline V gene are KGHSH and LQKENI. The CDR3 is 16 residues long. J was trimmed by 1 base and V by 3 bases; bases with no gene match: 7. CDR3 coding DNA: TGTGCCAGCTCACCTAAGACAGGGGATGGGAACACTGAAGCTTTCTTT. Its translation: CASSPKTGDGNTEAFF.

This clonotype has only a few counts. V gene TRBV7-2 combines with J gene TRBJ1-2, with D perhaps TRBD1 (5 bases). Germline V gene data show CDR1 as SGHTA and CDR2 as FQGNSA. Trimming cost V 3 bases and J 6 bases, with 14 bases left between them. The CDR3 is made up of 14 amino acids. The CDR3 DNA sequence: TGTGCCAGCAGCTTGCATCAGGGTACAGATGGCTACACCTTC. Amino acid sequence: CASSLHQGTDGYTF. The full variable domain, with the rest looked up from reference TRBV7-2 and TRBJ1-2, is GAGVSQSPSNKVTEKGKDVELRCDPISGHTALYWYRQSLGQGLEFLIYFQGNSAPDKSGLPSDRFSAERTGGSVSTLTIQRTQQEDSAVYLCASSLHQGTDGYTFGSGTRLTVV.

The chain combines TRBV20-1 with TRBJ1-2; TRBD1 agrees at 7 bases. The CDR3 contains 14 residues. J lost 7 bases, V lost 3 bases, and 11 bases had no gene match. Germline V CDR1 and CDR2: DFQATT, SNEGSKA (reference sequence). The CDR3 loop is CSARRQGMGGGYTF. The DNA of the CDR3 is TGCAGTGCTAGGCGACAGGGAATGGGCGGTGGCTACACCTTC.

In this sample, this clonotype turned up a few times. The V gene is TRBV20-1, the J gene TRBJ1-5; D is ambiguous. Trimming shortened V by 3 bases and J by 6 bases, and 12 bases separated the two germline ends. The length of the CDR3 is 13 residues. Germline V gene data show CDR1 as DFQATT and CDR2 as SNEGSKA (reference sequence). The CDR3 DNA follows: TGCAGTGCTAGGGCCCAACCAGTTCAGCCCCAGCATTTT. Translating it yields CSARAQPVQPQHF.

For this clonotype: This may be a read error: a much more frequent sequence differs by one nucleotide. CDR3: CASNGTGRETQYF. The CDR3 nucleotides read TGTGCCAGCAACGGGACAGGGCGAGAGACCCAGTACTTC. The chain carries TRBV9 and TRBJ2-5, with 9 bases fitting TRBD1. Germline CDR1 SGDLS, CDR2 YYNGEE. V gave up 6 bases and J gave up 4 bases; unmatched junction bases: 4. This CDR3 has 13 amino acids.

The chain couples TRBV10-1 to TRBJ2-7, with 9 bases lining up with TRBD1. This CDR3 is 13 amino acids long. In germline, CDR1 is WNHNN, CDR2 SYGVQD (reference sequence). Trimming at V came to 10 bases and at J to 6 bases, leaving 10 bases not matched to a gene. CDR3 sequence reads: CANRDRDATEQYV. CDR3 DNA sequence: TGCGCCAACCGGGACAGGGATGCTACCGAGCAGTACGTC.

This clonotype was seen a handful of times. The V call is TRBV11-2, the J call TRBJ2-7; 7 positions agree with TRBD2. This CDR3 comprises 15 residues. After removal of 6 bases from V and 3 bases from J, the junction contained 11 bases not matched to a gene. From germline, CDR1 is SGHAT and CDR2 FQNNGV. CDR3: CASRPWGGMRYEQYF. Written as DNA, the CDR3 is TGTGCCAGCAGGCCCTGGGGGGGTATGCGCTACGAGCAGTACTTC.

The chain carries TRBV4-1 and TRBJ2-1, with D perhaps matching TRBD2 (7 bases). V gave up 8 bases and J gave up 5 bases, with 13 bases separating them. The CDR3 runs to 13 residues. From germline, CDR1 is MGHRA and CDR2 YSYEKL. The CDR3 region has the DNA TGCGCCAGCGGGGGGGCGATGGACAATGAGCAGTTCTTC. Its translation: CASGGAMDNEQFF.

This clonotype was picked up a small number of times. The chain recombines TRBV4-1 with TRBJ1-4, with no clear D. CDR1 is MGHRA, CDR2 YSYEKL, per germline. The CDR3 loop spans 14 amino acids. Trimming shortened V by 3 bases and J by 3 bases, and 8 bases separated the two germline ends. CDR3: CASSHTRPNEKLFF. The CDR3 DNA is TGCGCCAGCAGCCACACCCGCCCTAATGAAAAACTGTTTTTT.

This clonotype has only a few counts. The chain joins TRBV6-5 to TRBJ2-5; TRBD2 aligns across 9 bases. Germline lookup yields CDR1 MNHEY and CDR2 SVGAGI. The CDR3 covers 17 residues. The V segment lost 0 bases and the J segment 0 bases; nucleotides outside the gene matches: 5. DNA for the CDR3: TGTGCCAGCAGTTACTCGGGGAGCGGGGGGTACCAAGAGACCCAGTACTTC. This translates into CASSYSGSGGYQETQYF.

The V and J genes are TRBV5-1 and TRBJ2-1; tentative D call: TRBD1 (6 bases). Trimming stripped 0 bases from V and 9 bases from J, with 13 bases between. Germline CDR1 SGHRS, CDR2 YFSETQ. The CDR3 extends over 14 amino acids. CDR3 DNA sequence: TGCGCCAGCAGCTTGGTGGCAGGGGTGGCTGAGCAGTTCTTC. This codes for CASSLVAGVAEQFF.

This clonotype came up a few times. The chain has TRBV5-1 and TRBJ1-1; 11 nucleotides align to TRBD1. This CDR3 is built from 14 residues. The V gene end was trimmed by 5 bases and the J gene end by 7 bases; junction bases not matched to a gene: 7. The germline gives CDR1 SGHRS, CDR2 YFSETQ. CDR3 loop: CASRSDRGPIEAFF. The CDR3 region has the DNA TGCGCCAGCAGGTCGGACAGGGGGCCAATTGAAGCTTTCTTT.

The genes are TRBV4-3 and TRBJ1-5, with no clear D. Trimming pared 5 bases from V and 5 bases from J, leaving 10 bases between. CDR1 is LGHNA, CDR2 YSLEER, per germline. This CDR3 has 13 amino acids. The CDR3 is CASSEFEDQPQHF. In DNA, the CDR3 is TGCGCCAGCAGCGAATTTGAGGATCAGCCCCAGCATTTT.

This clonotype was counted only a few times. The gene calls are TRBV7-8 and TRBJ1-1, with 9 bases fitting TRBD1. The trim removed 5 bases at V and 3 bases at J, leaving 4 bases unmatched. Germline CDR1 reads SGHVS; CDR2 reads FQNEAQ. This CDR3 spans 14 amino acids. Here the CDR3 reads CASSRGQGHTEAFF. In DNA form, the CDR3 reads TGTGCCAGCAGCCGGGGACAGGGCCACACTGAAGCTTTCTTT.

The chain carries TRBV4-3 and TRBJ2-7; D is possibly TRBD1 (5 bases). V was shortened by 3 bases and J by 4 bases, with 10 bases between the two germline ends. The CDR3 has 13 residues. CDR1 and CDR2 (germline): LGHNA, YSLEER. The CDR3 DNA sequence: TGCGCCAGCAGCCATCAGGGTACGTACGAGCAGTACGTC. It encodes CASSHQGTYEQYV.

The chain has TRBV7-9 and TRBJ1-1; possibly TRBD1 for D (5 bases). The CDR3 runs to 15 residues. From germline, CDR1 is SEHNR and CDR2 FQNEAQ (reference sequence). Trimming removed 0 bases from V and 6 bases from J, with 14 bases in between. The CDR3 spells CASSLAPGPGAEAFF. The DNA for the CDR3 is TGTGCCAGCAGCTTAGCTCCGGGGCCAGGAGCTGAAGCTTTCTTT.

The chain carries TRBV4-1 and TRBJ2-3; 8 nucleotides agree with TRBD1. The CDR3 loop spans 15 amino acids. Unmatched junction bases numbered 9, after V lost 5 bases and J lost 5 bases. Germline-derived CDR1 and CDR2 are MGHRA and YSYEKL. The CDR3 region is CASSYGTGVGDTQYF. The DNA for the CDR3 is TGCGCCAGCAGCTACGGGACAGGTGTAGGAGATACGCAGTATTTT.

The chain uses TRBV6-5 and TRBJ1-2; 9 nucleotides line up with TRBD1. The trim removed 5 bases at V and 4 bases at J, leaving 5 bases unmatched. The germline CDR1 and CDR2 sequences are MNHEY and SVGAGI. The CDR3 runs to 14 residues. Here the CDR3 reads CASSTGQGSYGYTF. In DNA, the CDR3 is TGTGCCAGCAGTACGGGACAGGGAAGCTATGGCTACACCTTC.

The table lists this clonotype with a few counts. In DNA form, the CDR3 reads TGCAGTGCTGCACAGGGGGGGATAGAGTACGTC. Translating it yields CSAAQGGIEYV. The chain uses TRBV20-1 and TRBJ2-7, with D possibly being TRBD1 (8 bases). Trimming pared 5 bases from V and 11 bases from J, leaving 16 bases between. The CDR3 contains 11 residues. Germline loops: CDR1 DFQATT, CDR2 SNEGSKA (reference sequence).

In its sample, this clonotype was seen a few times. The genes are TRBV4-1 and TRBJ2-3; no clear D. Germline V gene sequence: CDR1 MGHRA, CDR2 YSYEKL. V was cut by 0 bases and J by 0 bases, with 10 bases left in between. CDR3 length equals 16 residues. Here the CDR3 DNA reads TGCGCCAGCAGCCAAGAAAGTCACCCTAGCACAGATACGCAGTATTTT. Translation gives CASSQESHPSTDTQYF.

The chain uses TRBV13 and TRBJ1-4; D is unclear. Germline-derived CDR1 and CDR2 are PRHDT and FYEKMQ (reference sequence). The CDR3 runs to 16 residues. The V end was cut by 5 bases, the J end by 4 bases, with 17 bases between. The CDR3 sequence: CASSTTEGSNNEKLFF. For the CDR3, the DNA is TGTGCCAGCAGCACGACCGAAGGTTCGAATAATGAAAAACTGTTTTTT.

This clonotype was seen at least ten times. The chain employs TRBV7-2 and TRBJ2-5; tentative D call: TRBD1 (5 bases). Germline values: CDR1 SGHTA, CDR2 FQGNSA. This CDR3 region has 16 residues. Between the trimmed V and J ends, which lost 0 bases and 0 bases, there was a span of 11 bases. CDR3 sequence: CASSLAKGLDQETQYF. CDR3 coding DNA: TGTGCCAGCAGCTTAGCGAAGGGGCTGGACCAAGAGACCCAGTACTTC.

This clonotype was seen a few times. The rearrangement links TRBV7-9 to TRBJ2-7, with TRBD1 as a possible D gene (6 bases). Trimming shortened V by 5 bases and J by 1 base, and 12 bases separated the two germline ends. CDR3 length: 14 residues. Germline assignment: CDR1 SEHNR and CDR2 FQNEAQ (reference sequence). The CDR3 is CASSRTGMSYEQYF. CDR3 nucleotides: TGTGCCAGCAGCCGAACAGGGATGTCCTACGAGCAGTACTTC.

DNA of the CDR3: TGTGCCAGCAGCTTGACAGGGGGCAGAGAGACCCAGTACTTC. This sequence encodes CASSLTGGRETQYF. V is TRBV5-5 and J is TRBJ2-5, with 9 bases identical to TRBD1. Germline-derived CDR1 and CDR2 are SGHKS and YYEKEE (reference sequence). The V segment lost 1 base and the J segment 4 bases; nucleotides outside the gene matches: 2. The CDR3 runs to 14 residues.

The CDR3 DNA reads TGTGCCACCTCGGTGCGGGGCCTCTCCTACGAGCAGTACGTC. The encoded protein is CATSVRGLSYEQYV. The chain links TRBV6-1 to TRBJ2-7; TRBD2 might be the D (6 bases). The V gene lost 10 bases and the J gene lost 0 bases, with 16 bases spanning the gap. CDR3 length equals 14 residues. From germline, CDR1 is MNHNS and CDR2 SASEGT.

This clonotype was recorded many times. J is TRBJ2-5 and V is TRBV7-2; 10 positions match TRBD1. In germline, CDR1 is SGHTA, CDR2 FQGNSA. Trimming took 5 bases from V and 4 from J; bases not matched to a gene: 10. The CDR3 contains 16 residues. The CDR3 DNA reads as TGTGCCAGCAGCACCGCGCACGGGACAGGGGTAGAGACCCAGTACTTC. Its protein is CASSTAHGTGVETQYF.

The chain uses TRBV7-2 and TRBJ2-7; possible D gene TRBD1, 6 bases. V lost 5 bases to trimming and J lost 0 bases, with 11 bases between them. Germline lookup yields CDR1 SGHTA and CDR2 FQGNSA. The CDR3 consists of 14 residues. CDR3 bases: TGTGCCAGCAGCGATCAGGGGAGCTCCTACGAGCAGTACTTC. Protein sequence: CASSDQGSSYEQYF.

Only a few counts were recorded for this clonotype. The chain joins TRBV7-9 to TRBJ1-2, with 11 bases that match TRBD1. From germline, CDR1 is SEHNR and CDR2 FQNEAQ (reference sequence). V lost 2 bases and J lost 8; bases outside the gene matches: 10. The CDR3 consists of 16 residues. The CDR3 region is CASSLPFGQGARGYTF. The CDR3, as DNA: TGTGCCAGCAGCTTACCGTTTGGACAGGGGGCTCGGGGCTACACCTTC. The full variable domain, with the rest looked up from reference TRBV7-9 and TRBJ1-2, is DTGVSQNPRHKITKRGQNVTFRCDPISEHNRLYWYRQTLGQGPEFLTYFQNEAQLEKSRLLSDRFSAERPKGSFSTLEIQRTEQGDSAMYLCASSLPFGQGARGYTFGSGTRLTVV.

The chain combines TRBV11-1 with TRBJ1-6; TRBD1 aligns across 7 bases. The CDR3 is 15 residues long. Germline V gene lookup returns CDR1 SGHAT and CDR2 FQDESV (reference sequence). Trimming cost V 5 bases and J 7 bases; bases outside gene matches: 8. CDR3: CASSLRQGQNSPLHF. The CDR3, as DNA: TGTGCCAGCAGCCTTCGACAGGGTCAAAATTCACCCCTCCACTTT.